This T cell receptor beta chain was captured by sequencing in a study of T cells in localized non-small cell lung cancer. The CDR3 length is 15 residues. Trimming at V came to 10 bases and at J to 3 bases, leaving 14 bases not matched to a gene. Germline-derived CDR1 and CDR2 are MDHEN and SYDVKM. Study observations and caveats: The appearance of a median approximately 61 of the top 100 tumor clones was seen in adjacent lung. As only one tumor region underwent sequencing, heterogeneity remains possible.

Worth noting for this clone: What it binds is unknown.

Libraries were prepared by immunoSEQ multiplex PCR; TCRdb keeps only in-frame clonotypes and omits some of them. The profile shows about 3,500 clones, approximately 20% of them singletons. V and J are TRBV28 and TRBJ2-7, with TRBD1 identical over 8 bases. This sample comprised lung tumor tissue, obtained before any cancer treatment. The TCR sequence derives from a female donor of 60 years or more with stage II lung adenocarcinoma. As DNA, the CDR3 is TGTGCCACTGCCCCCGGGCCACAGGGGGACTACGAGCAGTACTTC. It yields the protein CATAPGPQGDYEQYF. The entire variable domain, with the rest obtained from reference TRBV28 and TRBJ2-7, is as follows: DVKVTQSSRYLVKRTGEKVFLECVQDMDHENMFWYRQDPGLGLRLIYFSYDVKMKEKGDIPEGYSVSREKKERFSLILESASTNQTSMYLCATAPGPQGDYEQYFGPGTRLTVT.